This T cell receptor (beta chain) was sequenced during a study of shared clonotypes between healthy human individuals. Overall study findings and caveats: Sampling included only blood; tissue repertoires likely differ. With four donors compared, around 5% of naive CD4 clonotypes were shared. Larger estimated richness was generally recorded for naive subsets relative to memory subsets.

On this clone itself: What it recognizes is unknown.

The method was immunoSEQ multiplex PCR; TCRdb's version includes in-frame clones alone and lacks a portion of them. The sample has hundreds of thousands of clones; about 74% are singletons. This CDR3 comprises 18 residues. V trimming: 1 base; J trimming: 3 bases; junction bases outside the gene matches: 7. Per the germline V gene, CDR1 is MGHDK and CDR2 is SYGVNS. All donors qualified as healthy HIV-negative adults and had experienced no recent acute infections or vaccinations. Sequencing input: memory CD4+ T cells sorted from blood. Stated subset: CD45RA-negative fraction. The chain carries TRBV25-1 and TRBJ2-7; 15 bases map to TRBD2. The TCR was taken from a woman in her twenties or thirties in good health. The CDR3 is CASSESGTSGRLLYEQYF. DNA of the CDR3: TGTGCCAGCAGTGAATCGGGGACTAGCGGGAGGCTCCTCTACGAGCAGTACTTC.